The 14 T cell receptor beta chains listed next were all sequenced from one sample in a study of post-analysis software for immune sequencing data. Findings and limits, study-wide: There were five or six TRBV segments more frequent in patients than controls, and TRBV5-6, TRBV5-1 and TRBV20-1 were among them.

Included in the TCR beta cDNA libraries were unique molecular identifiers. TCRdb reanalysed the PCR reads using MiXCR and keeps one entry per CDR3 protein. The sample lists some 260,000 distinct CDR3 sequences; 36% were seen once. The antigens for these receptors are not known. Sequencing was carried out using blood. The receptors here all came from a girl aged 5 to 17 with multiple sclerosis.

The CDR3 region has the DNA TGCGCCAGCAGGAGGGCTAGCACAGATACGCAGTATTTT. The encoded protein is CASRRASTDTQYF. This rearrangement joins TRBV5-1 to TRBJ2-3; weak D call: TRBD2 (5 bases). The CDR3 is 13 amino acids. CDR1 is SGHRS and CDR2 is YFSETQ in the germline V gene. V lost 5 bases and J lost 0, with 7 bases in between. The full variable domain, with the rest looked up from reference TRBV5-1 and TRBJ2-3, is KAGVTQTPRYLIKTRGQQVTLSCSPISGHRSVSWYQQTPGQGLQFLFEYFSETQRNKGNFPGRFSGRQFSNSRSEMNVSTLELGDSALYLCASRRASTDTQYFGPGTRLTVL.

This clonotype was observed a handful of times. J is TRBJ2-3 and V is TRBV5-1; 10 nucleotides align to TRBD2. V shed 1 base, J shed 5 bases, and the junction held 7 bases outside the gene matches. This CDR3 is 16 amino acids long. The germline V gene encodes CDR1 SGHRS and CDR2 YFSETQ. CDR3 nucleotide sequence: TGCGCCAGCAGCTTGTTCTTAGCGGGGGGTAGAGATACGCAGTATTTT. Translating gives CASSLFLAGGRDTQYF.

Turning to this clonotype: A clone one base away is much larger, so this may be a read error. This sequence joins TRBV24-1 and TRBJ1-2, with D possibly matching TRBD1 (5 bases). The V gene's germline CDR1 is KGHDR and CDR2 SFDVKD. V was trimmed by 4 bases and J by 6 bases, leaving 14 bases between them. The CDR3 has 14 amino acids. CDR3 loop: CATSDWGWRDGYTF. The CDR3 DNA reads as TGTGCCACCAGTGACTGGGGCTGGAGGGATGGCTACACCTTC.

Turning to this clonotype: A much larger clone differs from this one at a single base, so this may be a read error. The J gene is TRBJ2-3, the V gene TRBV7-2, with D maybe TRBD2 (6 bases). Germline CDR1 SGHTA, CDR2 FQGNSA. The CDR3 length is 15 residues. V was clipped by 6 bases and J by 4 bases, with 17 bases between them. CDR3 loop: CASSRLAGHADTQYF. In nucleotides, the CDR3 is TGTGCCAGCAGTCGCCTTGCGGGGCACGCAGATACGCAGTATTTT.

A note on this clonotype: Possible read error: a much larger clone is one base away. The chain links TRBV6-5 to TRBJ1-4; 9 nucleotides match TRBD1. Trimming removed 10 bases from V and 6 bases from J; junction bases left unmatched: 9. Germline CDR1 MNHEY, CDR2 SVGAGI. The CDR3 consists of 14 residues. The CDR3 coding sequence is TGTGCCAACAGCCCGGGACAGGGCTATGAAAAACTGTTTTTT. Its translation is CANSPGQGYEKLFF.

The gene calls are TRBV10-3 and TRBJ2-3; 7 nucleotides agree with TRBD2. This CDR3 is built from 17 residues. Per germline, CDR1 ENHRY and CDR2 SYGVKD. Losses at the gene ends were 7 bases for V and 0 bases for J; bases not matched to a gene: 13. CDR3 amino acids: CAINDRREGISTDTQYF. For the CDR3, the DNA is TGTGCCATCAACGACCGCAGGGAGGGGATTAGCACAGATACGCAGTATTTT.

This clonotype showed up many times. This rearrangement joins TRBV5-1 to TRBJ2-3; TRBD2 matches 9 bases. The CDR3 runs 16 residues. Germline trimming cut 0 bases from V and 0 bases from J; bases unmatched to any gene: 2. The V gene's germline CDR1 is SGHRS and CDR2 YFSETQ. The CDR3 DNA sequence: TGCGCCAGCAGCTTGGTCCTAGCGGGGAGCACAGATACGCAGTATTTT. Encoded protein: CASSLVLAGSTDTQYF.

The CDR3 sequence is CASSHARLAGPLGNIQYF. The CDR3 coding sequence is TGTGCCAGCAGCCACGCAAGACTAGCGGGACCCCTCGGAAACATTCAGTACTTC. The chain carries TRBV14 and TRBJ2-4, with 11 bases aligning to TRBD2. Germline V gene lookup returns CDR1 SGHDN and CDR2 FVKESK. The CDR3 is 18 residues long. The J segment lost 6 bases and the V segment lost 3 bases, leaving 13 bases of the junction unmatched.

This clonotype was seen many times. The chain links TRBV7-3 to TRBJ2-3; D is perhaps TRBD2 (6 bases). The germline CDR1 and CDR2 sequences are SGHTA and FQGTGA. Trimming took 4 bases from V and 0 from J, leaving 17 bases between them. This CDR3 is 17 amino acids long. This chain's CDR3 is CASSSHHGGRSTDTQYF. CDR3 nucleotide sequence: TGTGCCAGCAGCTCCCACCATGGGGGGAGGAGCACAGATACGCAGTATTTT.

This clonotype was detected ten times or more. The chain combines TRBV6-6 with TRBJ2-1; D may correspond to TRBD1 or TRBD2 (5 bases each). Germline CDR1 reads MNHNY; CDR2 reads SVGAGI (reference sequence). The CDR3 has 15 amino acids. Between the trimmed V and J ends, which lost 7 bases and 5 bases, there was a span of 18 bases. The CDR3 DNA sequence: TGTGCCAGCAAATTGACTCCCGGGGCACACAATGAGCAGTTCTTC. Its translation: CASKLTPGAHNEQFF.

Notes on this clonotype: A read error is possible here, since a much larger clone lies one base away. The chain uses TRBV9 and TRBJ2-1; no definite D call. V was shortened by 2 bases and J by 0 bases, with 9 bases between the two germline ends. CDR1 and CDR2 (germline): SGDLS, YYNGEE. This CDR3 is 15 amino acids long. The CDR3 sequence is CASSVESGSYNEQFF. In nucleotides, the CDR3 is TGTGCCAGCAGCGTCGAGAGTGGCTCCTACAATGAGCAGTTCTTC.

In its sample, this clonotype was seen many times. The rearrangement uses TRBV7-8 and TRBJ2-4; tentative D call: TRBD2 (6 bases). Trimming took off 4 bases at V and 0 bases at J, with 16 bases between the two ends. The CDR3 contains 17 residues. Germline loops: CDR1 SGHVS, CDR2 FQNEAQ. The DNA of the CDR3 is TGTGCCAGCAGCTCGGGACTTTCAGTAACAGCCAAAAACATTCAGTACTTC. Protein product: CASSSGLSVTAKNIQYF.

This clonotype has a count of ten or more. The CDR3 sequence: CSARDLPRGTSTDTQYF. In nucleotides, the CDR3 is TGCAGTGCTAGAGATCTCCCCAGAGGGACTAGCACAGATACGCAGTATTTT. The rearrangement uses TRBV20-1 and TRBJ2-3, with D possibly matching TRBD2 (6 bases). Trimming removed 0 bases from V and 0 bases from J, with 16 bases in between. CDR3 size: 17 residues. Germline CDR1 DFQATT, CDR2 SNEGSKA (reference sequence).

This clonotype was detected many times. V usage is TRBV27 and J usage is TRBJ2-1, with 10 positions matching TRBD1. The germline gives CDR1 MNHEY, CDR2 SMNVEV (reference sequence). This CDR3 is built from 15 residues. The ends lost 9 bases at V and 1 base at J; junction bases unmatched: 6. CDR3 nucleotides: TGTGCCAGTTTCGGACAGGGGGATTCCTACAATGAGCAGTTCTTC. Residues: CASFGQGDSYNEQFF.